This T cell receptor (beta chain) appears in the sequencing data of a study of cytomegalovirus exposure and HLA in healthy donors. Study information: A previous analysis identified approximately 110 million unique TCR beta sequences derived from roughly 190 million T cells.

V was pared by 3 bases and J by 2 bases, with 12 bases between. CDR1 and CDR2 from the germline V gene are MNHNS and SASEGT. The CDR3 totals 15 residues. To note about this clone: Its target is unknown.

Study-wide points: Earlier analysis looked at TCR beta V segments, and most were productive about 87% or about 30% of the time.

The PCR made use of 60 Vbeta and 13 Jbeta primers. Here immunoSEQ multiplex PCR was the method, and the copy in TCRdb shows in-frame clones only, minus some. Of approximately 110,000 clones detected, roughly 85% appear once; the ten largest clones hold approximately 2.8%. The material sequenced was PBMCs. The source of this sequence is a woman aged 40 to 55 in good health and CMV-seronegative. V gene TRBV6-1 combines with J gene TRBJ2-3; perhaps TRBD2 as D (6 bases). The CDR3 loop is CASSDRERYTDTQYF. DNA for the CDR3: TGTGCCAGCAGTGACCGGGAGCGGTACACAGATACGCAGTATTTT.